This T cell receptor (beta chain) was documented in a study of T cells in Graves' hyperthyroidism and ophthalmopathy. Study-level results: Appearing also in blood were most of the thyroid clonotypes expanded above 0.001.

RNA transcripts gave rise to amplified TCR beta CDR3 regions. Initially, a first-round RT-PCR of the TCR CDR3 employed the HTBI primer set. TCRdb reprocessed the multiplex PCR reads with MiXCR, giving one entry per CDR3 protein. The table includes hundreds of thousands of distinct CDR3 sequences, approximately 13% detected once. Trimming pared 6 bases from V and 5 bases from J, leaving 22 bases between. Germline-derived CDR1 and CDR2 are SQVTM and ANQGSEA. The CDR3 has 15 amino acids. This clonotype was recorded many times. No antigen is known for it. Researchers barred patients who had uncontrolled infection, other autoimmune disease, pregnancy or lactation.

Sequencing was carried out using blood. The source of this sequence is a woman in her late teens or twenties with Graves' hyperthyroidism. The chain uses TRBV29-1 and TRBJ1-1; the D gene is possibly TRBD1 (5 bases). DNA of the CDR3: TGCAGCGTGGACAACCCGGCGGTCTCGCGTACTGAAGCTTTCTTT. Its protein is CSVDNPAVSRTEAFF.